This T cell receptor (beta chain) derives from a study of tumor-infiltrating lymphocytes in primary liver carcinoma. Study summary: The neoplasms were of stage T1-T3 N0M0, with dimensions of roughly 4.2 to 10 cm across.

This clonotype was seen once. Germline V CDR1 and CDR2: MNHNS, SASEGT. This CDR3 is built from 13 residues. The V and J ends lost 6 bases and 6 bases respectively, with 15 bases between them. TCR beta cDNA was made from approximately 540 ng total RNA with a constant-region primer. Employing slightly modified ARM-PCR, three nested multiplex PCR rounds were run, and these gave rise to the TCR beta libraries. It was with TRBV1-TRBV30 forward primers and a C-beta reverse primer that the first two PCR rounds were run, at roughly 11 cycles each. TCRdb re-called the multiplex PCR reads through MiXCR, storing one row per CDR3 protein. The repertoire holds about 180,000 distinct CDR3 sequences, with about 60% as singletons. The blood RNA (from unsorted whole blood) was obtained, and germline DNA was also extracted. Treatment-naive at the time, the patients had chronic HBV infection.

The receptor was derived from a man aged 40-49 years with primary liver carcinoma and hepatitis B virus infection. Sequencing input: peripheral blood. The J gene is TRBJ2-7, the V gene TRBV6-1, with D tentatively TRBD2 (6 bases). Written as DNA, the CDR3 is TGTGCCAGCAGCCTAATGGGGAGGAGCGAGCAGTACTTC. Amino acid sequence: CASSLMGRSEQYF.